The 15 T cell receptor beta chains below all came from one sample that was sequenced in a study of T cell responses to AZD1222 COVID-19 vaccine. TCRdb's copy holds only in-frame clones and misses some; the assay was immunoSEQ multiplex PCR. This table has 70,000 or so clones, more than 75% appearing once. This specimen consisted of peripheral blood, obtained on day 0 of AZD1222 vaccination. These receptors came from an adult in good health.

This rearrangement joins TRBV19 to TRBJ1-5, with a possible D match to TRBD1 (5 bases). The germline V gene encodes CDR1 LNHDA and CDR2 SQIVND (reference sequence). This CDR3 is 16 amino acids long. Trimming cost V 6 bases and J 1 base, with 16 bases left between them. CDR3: CASRNARDSSNQPQHF. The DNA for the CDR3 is TGTGCCAGTAGGAACGCCCGGGACTCGAGCAATCAGCCCCAGCATTTT.

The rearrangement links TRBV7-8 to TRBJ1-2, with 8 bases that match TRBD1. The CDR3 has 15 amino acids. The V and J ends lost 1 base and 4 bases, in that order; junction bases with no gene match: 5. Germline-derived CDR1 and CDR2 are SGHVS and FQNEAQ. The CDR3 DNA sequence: TGTGCCAGCAGCTTAGAGTCTGGACAGGGCTATGGCTACACCTTC. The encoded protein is CASSLESGQGYGYTF.

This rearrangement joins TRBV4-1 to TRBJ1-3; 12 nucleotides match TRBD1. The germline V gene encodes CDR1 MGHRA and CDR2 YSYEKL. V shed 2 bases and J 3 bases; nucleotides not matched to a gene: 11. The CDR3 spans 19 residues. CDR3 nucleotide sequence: TGCGCCAGCAGCCAACGAGCGGGGGGACAGGGGGCGGTTGGAAACACCATATATTTT. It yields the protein CASSQRAGGQGAVGNTIYF.

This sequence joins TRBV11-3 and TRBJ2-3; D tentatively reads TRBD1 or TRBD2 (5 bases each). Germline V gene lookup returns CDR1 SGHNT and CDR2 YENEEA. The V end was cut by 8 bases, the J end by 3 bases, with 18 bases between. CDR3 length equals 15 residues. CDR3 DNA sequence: TGTGCCAGCTCCGGGGACCCCACCCGGACAGATACGCAGTATTTT. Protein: CASSGDPTRTDTQYF.

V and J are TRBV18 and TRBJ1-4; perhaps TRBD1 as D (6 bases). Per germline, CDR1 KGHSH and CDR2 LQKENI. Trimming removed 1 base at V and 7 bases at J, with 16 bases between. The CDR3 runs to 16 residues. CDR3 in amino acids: CASSPQLSRGGEKLFF. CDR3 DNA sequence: TGTGCCAGCTCACCACAACTGAGCAGGGGAGGTGAAAAACTGTTTTTT.

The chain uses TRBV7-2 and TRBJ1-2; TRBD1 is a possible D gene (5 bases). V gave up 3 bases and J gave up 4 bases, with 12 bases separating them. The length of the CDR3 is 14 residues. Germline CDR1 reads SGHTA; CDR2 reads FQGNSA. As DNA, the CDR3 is TGTGCCAGCAGCTTCAGCCCAGACAGCTATGGCTACACCTTC. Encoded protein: CASSFSPDSYGYTF.

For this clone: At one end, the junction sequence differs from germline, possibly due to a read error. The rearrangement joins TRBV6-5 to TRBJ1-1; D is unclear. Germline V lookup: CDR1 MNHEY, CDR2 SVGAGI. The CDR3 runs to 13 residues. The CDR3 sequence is CASLETQNSEAFF. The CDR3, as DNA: TGTGCCAGTTTGGAGACCCAGAACTCTGAAGCTTTCTTT.

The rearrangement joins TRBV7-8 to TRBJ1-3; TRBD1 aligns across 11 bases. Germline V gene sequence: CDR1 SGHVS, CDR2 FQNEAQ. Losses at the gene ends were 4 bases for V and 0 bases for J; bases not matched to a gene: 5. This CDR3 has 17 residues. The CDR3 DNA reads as TGTGCCAGCAGCTACCGAGGGACAGGGGGCTCTGGAAACACCATATATTTT. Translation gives CASSYRGTGGSGNTIYF.

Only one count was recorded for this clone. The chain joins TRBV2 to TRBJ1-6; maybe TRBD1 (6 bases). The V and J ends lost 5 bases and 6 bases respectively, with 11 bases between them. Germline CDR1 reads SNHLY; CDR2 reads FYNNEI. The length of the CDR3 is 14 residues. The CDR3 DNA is TGTGCCAGCAGTCCCGACAGGTTTAATTCACCCCTCCACTTT. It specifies CASSPDRFNSPLHF.

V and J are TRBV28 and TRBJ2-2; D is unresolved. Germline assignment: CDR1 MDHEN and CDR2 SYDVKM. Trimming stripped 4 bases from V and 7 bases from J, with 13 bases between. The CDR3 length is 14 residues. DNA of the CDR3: TGTGCCAGCAGTTCGGGTCAGTACGGCGGGGAGCTGTTTTTT. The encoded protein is CASSSGQYGGELFF.

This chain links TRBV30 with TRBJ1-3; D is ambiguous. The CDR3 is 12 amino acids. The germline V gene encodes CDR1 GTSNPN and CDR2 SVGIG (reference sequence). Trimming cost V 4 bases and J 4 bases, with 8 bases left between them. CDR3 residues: CAWTPSGNTIYF. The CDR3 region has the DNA TGTGCCTGGACCCCGTCCGGAAACACCATATATTTT.

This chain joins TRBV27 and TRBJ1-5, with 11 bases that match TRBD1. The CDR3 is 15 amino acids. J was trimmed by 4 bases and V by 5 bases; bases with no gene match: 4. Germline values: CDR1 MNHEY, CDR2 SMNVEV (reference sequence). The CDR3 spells CASSLGTGGNQPQHF. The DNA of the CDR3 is TGTGCCAGCAGTCTTGGGACAGGGGGAAATCAGCCCCAGCATTTT.

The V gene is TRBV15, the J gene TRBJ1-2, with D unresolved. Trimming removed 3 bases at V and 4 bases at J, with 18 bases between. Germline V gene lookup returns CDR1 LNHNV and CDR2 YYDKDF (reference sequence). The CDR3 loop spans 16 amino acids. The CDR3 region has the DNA TGTGCCACCAGCAGGACGACGCTAGGCAGCCTCTATGGCTACACCTTC. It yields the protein CATSRTTLGSLYGYTF.

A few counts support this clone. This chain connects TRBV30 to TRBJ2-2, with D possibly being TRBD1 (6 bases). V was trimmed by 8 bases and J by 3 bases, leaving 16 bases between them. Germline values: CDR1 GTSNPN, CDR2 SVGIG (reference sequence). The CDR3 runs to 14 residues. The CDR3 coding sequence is TGTGCCCTTATGGTTAGGGGGTACACCGGGGAGCTGTTTTTT. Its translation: CALMVRGYTGELFF.

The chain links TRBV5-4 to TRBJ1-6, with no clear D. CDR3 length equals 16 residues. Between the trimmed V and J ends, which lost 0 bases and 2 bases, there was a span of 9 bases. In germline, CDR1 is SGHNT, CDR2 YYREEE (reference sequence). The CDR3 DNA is TGTGCCAGCAGCTTGGGTTCCCGAACCTATAATTCACCCCTCCACTTT. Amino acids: CASSLGSRTYNSPLHF.